One and the same sample provided the 6 T cell receptor beta chains below, sequenced in a study of CD8+ T cells in alopecia areata (dated by TCRdb to 2017 to 2018). This specimen's time point label, per the study, means: 20 to 30 weeks on oral tofacitinib. According to the study, the label for this sample's treatment or condition signals: oral pan-JAK inhibitor, 5-10 mg twice daily. The library relied on the immunoSEQ multiplex PCR assay. RNA was extracted from all samples and reverse transcribed into cDNA, which served as template for TCR sequencing. The clones in this table, taken by TCRdb from immuneACCESS, are in-frame only. Not every clone is retained; where verified, under half of the shortfall comes from an unresolved V gene, and the cause of the rest is unknown. This sample is represented by around 100,000 clones; approximately 55% of them were singletons. Clones ranked in the top ten supply 3% to 4% of the sample.

The material sequenced was CD4+ T cells sorted from blood, taken at week 24, from a patient treated with tofacitinib. Receptors originate from a human donor with alopecia areata.

The V call is TRBV5-1, the J call TRBJ2-5; TRBD2 might be the D (5 bases). Trimming stripped 0 bases from V and 5 bases from J, with 8 bases between. This CDR3 is 13 amino acids long. CDR1 SGHRS and CDR2 YFSETQ come from the germline V gene. CDR3 in DNA: TGCGCCAGCAGCTTGGGAGGGTTCGAGACCCAGTACTTC. Translated, it gives CASSLGGFETQYF.

This clone was seen a few times. The chain carries TRBV23-1 and TRBJ2-6, with D possibly TRBD2 on 5 matching bases. TRBV23-1 is filed as an ORF, its function uncertain. This CDR3 has 17 amino acids. The ends were cut back, 6 bases at V and 3 bases at J, with 18 bases in the middle. CDR3 in DNA: TGCGCCAGCAGGCTATCCCAGCCGGGGATTGGGGCCAACGTCCTGACTTTC. Its protein is CASRLSQPGIGANVLTF.

The V and J genes are TRBV4-2 and TRBJ2-2; D remains unclear. Germline V gene lookup returns CDR1 LGHNA and CDR2 YNFKEQ. CDR3 size: 15 residues. V was cut by 0 bases and J by 5 bases, with 10 bases left in between. CDR3 in DNA: TGTGCCAGCAGCCAAGAACCTGCGAGGACCGGGGAGCTGTTTTTT. This gives the protein CASSQEPARTGELFF.

This chain joins TRBV7-2 and TRBJ2-5; 12 bases line up with TRBD2. The ends lost 11 bases at V and 5 bases at J; junction bases unmatched: 9. CDR3 length: 14 amino acids. CDR1 is SGHTA and CDR2 is FQGNSA in the germline V gene. As DNA, the CDR3 is TGTGCCGCCACCGGGACTAGCGGGCTGGAGACCCAGTACTTC. Encoded protein: CAATGTSGLETQYF.

This clone came up once. This sequence joins TRBV7-2 and TRBJ1-4, with TRBD1 as a possible D gene (5 bases). Trimming took 6 bases from V and 10 from J, leaving 15 bases between them. The germline V gene encodes CDR1 SGHTA and CDR2 FQGNSA. CDR3 length: 13 amino acids. The CDR3 region is CASRRNHGGKLFF. CDR3 DNA sequence: TGTGCCAGCAGACGGAATCATGGGGGAAAACTGTTTTTT.

This clone was observed a handful of times. The chain links TRBV2 to TRBJ2-7, with 8 bases matching TRBD1. This CDR3 region has 15 residues. Germline CDR1 and CDR2: SNHLY and FYNNEI. The junction had 10 bases not matched to a gene; V was cut back by 6 bases and J by 3 bases. CDR3 bases: TGTGCCAGCAGGGCGACCGGGACAGGAGTCTACGAGCAGTACTTC. Protein sequence: CASRATGTGVYEQYF.